This T cell receptor beta chain emerged from a study of cytomegalovirus exposure and HLA in healthy donors. Background on the study: Earlier work reported 100 million or so unique TCR beta sequences from roughly 180 million T cells.

PCR involved 60 Vbeta and 13 Jbeta primers. This table comes from immunoSEQ multiplex PCR, and its TCRdb copy is limited to in-frame clones, with some not included. The repertoire holds about 200,000 clones, with 82% as singletons. The donors gave bone marrow, and they were healthy. Each donor was nominally healthy when sampled (though unrecorded immune exposures were likely). The table lists this clone with a few counts. Its antigen remains unknown. General study findings and limits: One later analysis reportedly identified an Asian-associated ancestry cluster that showed fewer N-insertions than the approximately 600-donor mean.

There are 14 residues in the CDR3. Germline CDR1 and CDR2: SGHTA and FQGTGA. The J segment lost 4 bases and the V segment lost 8 bases, leaving 7 bases of the junction unmatched. This receptor was taken from a man aged 35 to 55 in good health and CMV-seropositive. The source material was PBMCs. This chain joins TRBV7-3 and TRBJ2-2, with 7 bases identical to TRBD2. The CDR3 loop reads CASGIAGPTGELFF. As DNA, the CDR3 is TGTGCCAGCGGGATAGCGGGCCCCACCGGGGAGCTGTTTTTT. Drawing the rest from reference TRBV7-3 and TRBJ2-2, the complete variable domain is GAGVSQTPSNKVTEKGKYVELRCDPISGHTALYWYRQSLGQGPEFLIYFQGTGAADDSGLPNDRFFAVRPEGSVSTLKIQRTERGDSAVYLCASGIAGPTGELFFGEGSRLTVL.